The 8 T cell receptor beta chains below come from one sample, sequenced in a study of cytomegalovirus exposure and HLA in healthy donors. PCR primers comprised 60 Vbeta and 13 Jbeta primers. Here immunoSEQ multiplex PCR was the method, and the copy in TCRdb shows in-frame clones only, minus some. The sample yields 150,000 to 160,000 clones, 74% seen once. Sequencing used PBMCs. These receptors were taken from a man younger than 40 in good health and CMV-seronegative.

Comments on this clone: One end of the junction varies from germline; a read error may be responsible. This chain links TRBV29-1 with TRBJ1-2; possible D gene TRBD1, 6 bases. This CDR3 is 11 amino acids long. The germline CDR1 and CDR2 sequences are SQVTM and ANQGSEA. The CDR3 DNA reads as TGCAGCGTTGCAGGGGCGAATGGCTACCCCTTC. This sequence encodes CSVAGANGYPF.

The J gene is TRBJ1-2, the V gene TRBV30, with D hard to call. Germline V gene data show CDR1 as GTSNPN and CDR2 as SVGIG (reference sequence). This CDR3 region has 11 residues. V lost 3 bases and J 3 bases, leaving 5 bases between the germline ends. The CDR3 DNA follows: TGTGCCTGGAGCCAGGACTATGGCTACACCTTC. This translates into CAWSQDYGYTF.

The CDR3 sequence: CASSLAGGPNEQFF. CDR3 nucleotides: TGTGCCAGCAGCTTAGCGGGGGGGCCCAATGAGCAGTTCTTC. V is TRBV7-2 and J is TRBJ2-1; a weak D match, TRBD2 (7 bases). The CDR3 is 14 residues long. Germline lookup yields CDR1 SGHTA and CDR2 FQGNSA. V was shortened by 0 bases and J by 6 bases, with 9 bases between the two germline ends.

This clone showed up just once. This chain uses TRBV6-5 with TRBJ1-6; TRBD1 aligns across 8 bases. The trim removed 4 bases at V and 7 bases at J, leaving 6 bases unmatched. The CDR3 has 15 amino acids. CDR1 is MNHEY, CDR2 SVGAGI, per germline. In DNA, the CDR3 is TGTGCCAGCAGTTCAGTACAGGGGGGCAATTCACCCCTCCACTTT. It is translated as CASSSVQGGNSPLHF.

This clone has a single count. The rearrangement uses TRBV30 and TRBJ1-4; a possible D gene is TRBD1 (6 bases). Per germline, CDR1 GTSNPN and CDR2 SVGIG (reference sequence). The CDR3 has 15 amino acids. Trimming removed 3 bases at V and 0 bases at J, with 11 bases between. The CDR3 DNA reads TGTGCCTGGAGATGGGGGCTCGCAACTAATGAAAAACTGTTTTTT. Amino acid sequence: CAWRWGLATNEKLFF.

The V gene is TRBV7-2, the J gene TRBJ2-1; D remains ambiguous. Trimming removed 3 bases at V and 7 bases at J, with 10 bases between. The CDR3 has 13 amino acids. Per the germline V gene, CDR1 is SGHTA and CDR2 is FQGNSA. The chain's CDR3 is CASSLGRKNEQFF. CDR3 nucleotides: TGTGCCAGCAGCTTGGGCCGAAAAAATGAGCAGTTCTTC.

V gene TRBV7-2 combines with J gene TRBJ2-1, with 9 bases that match TRBD1. CDR3 length equals 14 residues. The germline CDR1 and CDR2 sequences are SGHTA and FQGNSA. The junction had 9 bases not matched to a gene; V was cut back by 6 bases and J by 9 bases. CDR3 nucleotides: TGTGCCAGCAGTCCGGGACAGGGTTTAGGTGAGCAGTTCTTC. Protein: CASSPGQGLGEQFF.

V gene TRBV7-9 combines with J gene TRBJ1-3; no clear D gene. The CDR3 sequence is 15 residues long. Germline V lookup: CDR1 SEHNR, CDR2 FQNEAQ (reference sequence). The V gene lost 0 bases and the J gene lost 1 base, with 7 bases spanning the gap. The CDR3 DNA reads as TGTGCCAGCAGCTTAGCACGAGGGTCTGGAAACACCATATATTTT. Its translation: CASSLARGSGNTIYF.